This TCR beta chain originates from a study of blood T cell repertoires in COVID-19. The wider study: PBMCs, B-cell-depleted T cells, or T cells were the source of the cDNA or gDNA that made up the material.

The CDR3 loop spans 17 amino acids. The germline V and J ends were trimmed by 1 base and 1 base, with 16 bases remaining between them. CDR1 is LNHDA, CDR2 SQIVND, per germline (reference sequence). Per the original data handling: Nucleated cell number was recorded as an estimate derived from reference gene primer amplification. The repertoire was sequenced with immunoSEQ multiplex PCR; TCRdb's copy has only in-frame clones and lacks some. V, J and clone size are taken as reported in that table, and D and trimming were inferred from the DNA itself. The table lists about 260,000 clones, approximately 82% of them singletons.

V usage is TRBV19 and J usage is TRBJ1-2; D possibly corresponds to TRBD1 (6 bases). The TCR sequence derives from a woman over 75 with acute or convalescent COVID-19. The sample taken for sequencing was peripheral blood. The CDR3 spells CASSIGTYRANNYGYTF. CDR3 bases: TGTGCCAGTAGTATAGGGACTTACAGGGCTAATAACTATGGCTACACCTTC. Using reference TRBV19 and TRBJ1-2 for the parts outside the CDR3, the full variable domain is DGGITQSPKYLFRKEGQNVTLSCEQNLNHDAMYWYRQDPGQGLRLIYYSQIVNDFQKGDIAEGYSVSREKKESFPLTVTSAQKNPTAFYLCASSIGTYRANNYGYTFGSGTRLTVV.